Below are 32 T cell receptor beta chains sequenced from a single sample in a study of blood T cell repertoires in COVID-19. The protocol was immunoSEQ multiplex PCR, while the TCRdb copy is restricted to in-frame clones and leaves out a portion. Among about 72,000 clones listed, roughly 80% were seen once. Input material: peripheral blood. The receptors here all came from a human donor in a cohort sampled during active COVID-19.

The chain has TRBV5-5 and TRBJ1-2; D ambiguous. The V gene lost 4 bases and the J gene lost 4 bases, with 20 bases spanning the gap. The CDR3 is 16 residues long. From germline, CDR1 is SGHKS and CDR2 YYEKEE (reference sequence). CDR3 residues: CASSTAGSQLIYGYTF. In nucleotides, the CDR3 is TGTGCCAGCAGCACCGCCGGGTCTCAACTAATCTATGGCTACACCTTC. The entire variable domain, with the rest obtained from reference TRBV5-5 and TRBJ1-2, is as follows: DAGVTQSPTHLIKTRGQQVTLRCSPISGHKSVSWYQQVLGQGPQFIFQYYEKEERGRGNFPDRFSARQFPNYSSELNVNALLLGDSALYLCASSTAGSQLIYGYTFGSGTRLTVV.

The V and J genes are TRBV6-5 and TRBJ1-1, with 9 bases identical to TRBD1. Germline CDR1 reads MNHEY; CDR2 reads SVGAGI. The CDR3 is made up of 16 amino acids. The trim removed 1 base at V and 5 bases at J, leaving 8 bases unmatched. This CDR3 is CASSYLSGQGNTEAFF. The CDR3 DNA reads TGTGCCAGCAGTTACTTATCGGGACAGGGCAATACTGAAGCTTTCTTT.

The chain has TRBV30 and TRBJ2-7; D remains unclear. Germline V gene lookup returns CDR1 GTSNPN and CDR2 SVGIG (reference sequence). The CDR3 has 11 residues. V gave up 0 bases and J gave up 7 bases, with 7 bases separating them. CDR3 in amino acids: CAWSVAREQYF. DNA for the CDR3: TGTGCCTGGAGTGTTGCGAGGGAGCAGTACTTC.

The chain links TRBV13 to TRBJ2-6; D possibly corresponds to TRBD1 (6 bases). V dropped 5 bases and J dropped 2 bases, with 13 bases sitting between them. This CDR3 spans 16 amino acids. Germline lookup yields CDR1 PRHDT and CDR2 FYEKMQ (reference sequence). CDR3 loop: CASSPGGGAGANVLTF. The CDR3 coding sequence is TGTGCCAGCAGCCCGGGTGGGGGCGCTGGGGCCAACGTCCTGACTTTC.

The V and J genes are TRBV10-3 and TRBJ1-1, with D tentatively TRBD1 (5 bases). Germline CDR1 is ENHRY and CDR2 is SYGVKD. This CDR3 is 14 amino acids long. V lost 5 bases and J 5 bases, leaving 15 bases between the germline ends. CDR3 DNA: TGTGCCATCAGTTCCGGCCAGGGAAGGACTGAAGCTTTCTTT. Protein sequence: CAISSGQGRTEAFF.

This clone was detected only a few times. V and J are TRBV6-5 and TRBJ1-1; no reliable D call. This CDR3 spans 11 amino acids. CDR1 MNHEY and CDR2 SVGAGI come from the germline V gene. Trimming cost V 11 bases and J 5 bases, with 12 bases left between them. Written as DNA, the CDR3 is TGTGCCTCCCAGGAGGAGACTGAAGCTTTCTTT. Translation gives CASQEETEAFF.

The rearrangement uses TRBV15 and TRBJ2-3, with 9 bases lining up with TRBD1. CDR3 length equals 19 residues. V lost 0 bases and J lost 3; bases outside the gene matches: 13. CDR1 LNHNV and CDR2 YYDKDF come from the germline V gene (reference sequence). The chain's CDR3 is CATSRDPLKPGQGTDTQYF. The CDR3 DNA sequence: TGTGCCACCAGCAGAGATCCCCTTAAACCGGGACAGGGAACAGATACGCAGTATTTT.

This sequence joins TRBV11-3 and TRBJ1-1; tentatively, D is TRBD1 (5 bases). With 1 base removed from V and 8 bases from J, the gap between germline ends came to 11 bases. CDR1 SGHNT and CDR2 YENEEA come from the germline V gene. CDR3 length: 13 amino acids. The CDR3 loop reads CASSLGQLTEAFF. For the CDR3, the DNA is TGTGCCAGCAGCTTAGGACAGCTTACCGAAGCTTTCTTT.

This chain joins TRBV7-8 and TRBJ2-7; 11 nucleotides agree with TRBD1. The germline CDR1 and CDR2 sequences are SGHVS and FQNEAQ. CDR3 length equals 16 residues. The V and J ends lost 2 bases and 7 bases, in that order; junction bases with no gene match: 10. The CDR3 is CASSLSFGTGGKEQYF. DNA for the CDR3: TGTGCCAGCAGCTTAAGTTTCGGGACAGGGGGTAAGGAGCAGTACTTC.

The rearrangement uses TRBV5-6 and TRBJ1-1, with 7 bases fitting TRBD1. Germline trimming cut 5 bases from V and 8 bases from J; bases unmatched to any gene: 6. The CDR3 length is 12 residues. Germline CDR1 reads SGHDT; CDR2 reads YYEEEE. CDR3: CASSPLQGEAFF. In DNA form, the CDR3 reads TGTGCCAGCAGTCCACTACAGGGGGAAGCTTTCTTT. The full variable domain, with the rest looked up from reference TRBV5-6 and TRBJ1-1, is DAGVTQSPTHLIKTRGQQVTLRCSPKSGHDTVSWYQQALGQGPQFIFQYYEEEERQRGNFPDRFSGHQFPNYSSELNVNALLLGDSALYLCASSPLQGEAFFGQGTRLTVV.

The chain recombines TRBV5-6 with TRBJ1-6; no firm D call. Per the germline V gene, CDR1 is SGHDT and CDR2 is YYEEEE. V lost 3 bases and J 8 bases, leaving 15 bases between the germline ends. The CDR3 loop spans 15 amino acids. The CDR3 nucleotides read TGTGCCAGCAGCTCGGGTGCGGGGTTACATTCACCCCTCCACTTT. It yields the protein CASSSGAGLHSPLHF.

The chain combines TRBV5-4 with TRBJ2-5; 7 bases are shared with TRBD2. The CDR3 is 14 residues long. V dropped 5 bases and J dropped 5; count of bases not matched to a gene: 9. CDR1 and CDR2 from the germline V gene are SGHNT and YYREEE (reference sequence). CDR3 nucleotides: TGTGCCAGCAGTCCCTCGGGGGGAACGGAGACCCAGTACTTC. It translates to CASSPSGGTETQYF.

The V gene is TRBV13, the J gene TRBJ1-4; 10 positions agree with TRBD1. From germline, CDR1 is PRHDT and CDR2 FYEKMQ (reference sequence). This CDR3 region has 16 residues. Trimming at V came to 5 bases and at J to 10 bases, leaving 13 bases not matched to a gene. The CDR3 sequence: CASSDSRQGAVGKLFF. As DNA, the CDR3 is TGTGCCAGCAGCGACTCTCGACAGGGGGCTGTAGGAAAACTGTTTTTT.

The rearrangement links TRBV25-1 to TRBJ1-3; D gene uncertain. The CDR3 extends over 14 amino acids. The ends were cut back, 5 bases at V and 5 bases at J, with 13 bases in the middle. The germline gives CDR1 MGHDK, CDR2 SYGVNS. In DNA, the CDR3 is TGTGCCAGCAGTCTTTCCGGGGTTAGAAACACCATATATTTT. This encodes CASSLSGVRNTIYF.

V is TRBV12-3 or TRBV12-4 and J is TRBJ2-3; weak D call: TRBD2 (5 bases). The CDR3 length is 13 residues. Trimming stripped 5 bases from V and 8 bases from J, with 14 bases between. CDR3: CASSAGPSSTQYF. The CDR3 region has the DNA TGTGCCAGCAGTGCCGGACCTAGCAGTACGCAGTATTTT.

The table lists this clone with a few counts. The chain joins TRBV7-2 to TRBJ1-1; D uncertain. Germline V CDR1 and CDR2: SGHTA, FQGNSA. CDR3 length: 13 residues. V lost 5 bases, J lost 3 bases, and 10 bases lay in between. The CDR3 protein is CASSQAVDTEAFF. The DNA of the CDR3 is TGTGCCAGCAGCCAGGCAGTAGACACTGAAGCTTTCTTT.

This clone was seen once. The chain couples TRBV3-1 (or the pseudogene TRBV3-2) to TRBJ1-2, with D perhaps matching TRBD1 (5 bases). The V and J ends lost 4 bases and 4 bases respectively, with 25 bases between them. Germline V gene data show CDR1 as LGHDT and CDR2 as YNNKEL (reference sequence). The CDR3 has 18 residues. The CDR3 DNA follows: TGTGCCAGCAGCCCGCCGCGCAGGGAACCATTTTATTCCTATGGCTACACCTTC. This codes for CASSPPRREPFYSYGYTF.

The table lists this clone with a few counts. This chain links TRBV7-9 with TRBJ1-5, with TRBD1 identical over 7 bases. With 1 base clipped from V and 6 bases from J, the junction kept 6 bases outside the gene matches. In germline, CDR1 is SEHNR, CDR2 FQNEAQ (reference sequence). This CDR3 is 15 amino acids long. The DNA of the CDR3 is TGTGCCAGCAGCTTAGGACAGGGCGTCAGTCAGCCCCAGCATTTT. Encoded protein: CASSLGQGVSQPQHF.

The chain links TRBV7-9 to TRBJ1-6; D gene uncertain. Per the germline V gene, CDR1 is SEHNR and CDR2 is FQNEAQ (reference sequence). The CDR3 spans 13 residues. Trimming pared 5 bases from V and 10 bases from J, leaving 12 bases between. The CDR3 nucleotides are TGTGCCAGCAGCGCGGTCGCGCAATCACCCCTCCACTTT. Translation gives CASSAVAQSPLHF. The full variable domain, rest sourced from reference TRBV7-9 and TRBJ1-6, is DTGVSQNPRHKITKRGQNVTFRCDPISEHNRLYWYRQTLGQGPEFLTYFQNEAQLEKSRLLSDRFSAERPKGSFSTLEIQRTEQGDSAMYLCASSAVAQSPLHFGNGTRLTVT.

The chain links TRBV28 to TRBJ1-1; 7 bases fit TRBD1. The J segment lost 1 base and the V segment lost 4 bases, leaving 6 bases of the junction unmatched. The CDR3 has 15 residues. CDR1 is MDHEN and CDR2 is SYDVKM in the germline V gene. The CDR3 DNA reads TGTGCCAGCAGTTCCCCACAGGGGAAGAACACTGAAGCTTTCTTT. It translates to CASSSPQGKNTEAFF.

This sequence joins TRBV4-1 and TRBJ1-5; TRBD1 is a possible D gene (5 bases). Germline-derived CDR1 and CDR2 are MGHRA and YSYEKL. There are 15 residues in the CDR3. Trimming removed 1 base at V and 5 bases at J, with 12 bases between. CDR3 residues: CASSQVQGGDQPQHF. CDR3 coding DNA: TGCGCCAGCAGCCAAGTGCAGGGTGGAGATCAGCCCCAGCATTTT.

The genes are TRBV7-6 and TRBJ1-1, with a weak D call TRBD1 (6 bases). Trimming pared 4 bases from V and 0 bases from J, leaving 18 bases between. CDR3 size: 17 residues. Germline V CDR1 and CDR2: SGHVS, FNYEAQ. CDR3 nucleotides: TGTGCCAGCAGCTCGGCGGGGGCTGGTGGGATGAACACTGAAGCTTTCTTT. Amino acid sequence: CASSSAGAGGMNTEAFF.

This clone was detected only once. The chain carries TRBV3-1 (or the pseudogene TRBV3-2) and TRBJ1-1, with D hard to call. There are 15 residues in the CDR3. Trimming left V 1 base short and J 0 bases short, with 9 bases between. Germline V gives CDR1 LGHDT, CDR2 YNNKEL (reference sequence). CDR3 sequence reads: CASSQVAALNTEAFF. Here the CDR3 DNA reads TGTGCCAGCAGCCAAGTAGCAGCGCTGAACACTGAAGCTTTCTTT.

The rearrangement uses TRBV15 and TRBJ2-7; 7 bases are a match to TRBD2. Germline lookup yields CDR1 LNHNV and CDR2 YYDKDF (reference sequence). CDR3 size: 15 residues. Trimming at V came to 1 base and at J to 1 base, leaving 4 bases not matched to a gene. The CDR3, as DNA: TGTGCCACCAGCAGAGGTGGGGGGGGGTCCTACGAGCAGTACTTC. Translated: CATSRGGGGSYEQYF. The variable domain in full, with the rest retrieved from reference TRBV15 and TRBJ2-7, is DAMVIQNPRYQVTQFGKPVTLSCSQTLNHNVMYWYQQKSSQAPKLLFHYYDKDFNNEADTPDNFQSRRPNTSFCFLDIRSPGLGDTAMYLCATSRGGGGSYEQYFGPGTRLTVT.

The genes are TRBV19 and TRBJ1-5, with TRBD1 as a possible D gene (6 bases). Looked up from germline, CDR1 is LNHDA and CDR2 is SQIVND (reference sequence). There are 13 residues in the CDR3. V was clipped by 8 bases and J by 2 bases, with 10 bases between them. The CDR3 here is CASSPGGNQPQHF. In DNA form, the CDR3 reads TGTGCCAGTTCGCCAGGGGGCAATCAGCCCCAGCATTTT.

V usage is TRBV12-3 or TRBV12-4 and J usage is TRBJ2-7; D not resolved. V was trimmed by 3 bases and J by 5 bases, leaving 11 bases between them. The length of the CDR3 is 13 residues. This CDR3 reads CASSFSGRNEQYF. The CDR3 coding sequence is TGTGCCAGCAGTTTCTCAGGCCGGAACGAGCAGTACTTC.

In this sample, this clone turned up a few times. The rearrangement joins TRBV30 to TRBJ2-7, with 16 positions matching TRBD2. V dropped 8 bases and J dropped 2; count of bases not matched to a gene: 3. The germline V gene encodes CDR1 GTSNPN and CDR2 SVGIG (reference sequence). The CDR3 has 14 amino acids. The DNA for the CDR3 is TGTGCCGCGGGACTAGCGGGGGGGCCCTACGAGCAGTACTTC. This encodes CAAGLAGGPYEQYF.

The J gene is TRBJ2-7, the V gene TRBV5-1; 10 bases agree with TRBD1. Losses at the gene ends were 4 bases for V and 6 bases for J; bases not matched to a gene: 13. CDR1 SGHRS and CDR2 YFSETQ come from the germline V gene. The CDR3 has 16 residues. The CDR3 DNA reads TGCGCCAGCAGCCCGGGACAGGGGACCCTCTTGGGCGAGCAGTACTTC. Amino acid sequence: CASSPGQGTLLGEQYF.

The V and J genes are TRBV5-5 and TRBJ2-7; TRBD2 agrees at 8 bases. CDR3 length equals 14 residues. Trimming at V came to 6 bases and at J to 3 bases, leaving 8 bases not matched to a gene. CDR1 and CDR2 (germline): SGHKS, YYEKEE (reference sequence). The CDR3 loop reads CASTREGDGYEQYF. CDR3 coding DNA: TGTGCCAGCACCCGGGAGGGGGACGGCTACGAGCAGTACTTC.

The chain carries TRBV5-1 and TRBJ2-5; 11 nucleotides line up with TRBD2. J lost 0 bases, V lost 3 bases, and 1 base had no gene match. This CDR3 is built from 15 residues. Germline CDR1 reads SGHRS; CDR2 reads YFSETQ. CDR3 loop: CASSSGLADQETQYF. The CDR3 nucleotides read TGCGCCAGCAGCTCGGGACTAGCGGACCAAGAGACCCAGTACTTC.

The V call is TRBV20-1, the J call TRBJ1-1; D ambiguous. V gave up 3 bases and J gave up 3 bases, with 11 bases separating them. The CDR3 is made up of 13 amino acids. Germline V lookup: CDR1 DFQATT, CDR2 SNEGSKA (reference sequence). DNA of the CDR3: TGCAGTGCTAGTGTTACGGAGGACACTGAAGCTTTCTTT. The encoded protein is CSASVTEDTEAFF.

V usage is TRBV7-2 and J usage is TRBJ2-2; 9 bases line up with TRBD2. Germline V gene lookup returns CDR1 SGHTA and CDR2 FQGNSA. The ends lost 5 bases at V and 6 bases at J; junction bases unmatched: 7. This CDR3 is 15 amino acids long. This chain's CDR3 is CASSQLASGAGELFF. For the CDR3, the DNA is TGTGCCAGCAGCCAACTGGCTAGCGGGGCCGGGGAGCTGTTTTTT.